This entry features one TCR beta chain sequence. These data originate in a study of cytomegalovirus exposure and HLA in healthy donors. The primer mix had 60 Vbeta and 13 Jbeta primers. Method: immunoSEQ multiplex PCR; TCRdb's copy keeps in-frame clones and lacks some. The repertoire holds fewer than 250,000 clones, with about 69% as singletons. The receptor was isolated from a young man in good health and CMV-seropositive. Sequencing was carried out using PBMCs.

CDR3 in amino acids: CASSFRNRDQPQHF. CDR3 bases: TGTGCCAGCAGTTTCCGAAACAGGGATCAGCCCCAGCATTTT. V gene TRBV27 combines with J gene TRBJ1-5; TRBD1 is a possible D gene (6 bases). This CDR3 is 14 amino acids long. Germline V lookup: CDR1 MNHEY, CDR2 SMNVEV (reference sequence). The V gene lost 3 bases and the J gene lost 5 bases, with 11 bases spanning the gap.